The 23 T cell receptor beta chains below come from one sample, sequenced in a study of T-cell reconstitution after alpha-beta-depleted transplantation in children. TCRbeta library construction was performed incorporating unique molecular identifiers. TCRdb re-called the PCR reads with MiXCR, one entry per CDR3 protein. The sample consists of roughly 500,000 distinct CDR3 sequences, about 10% of them appearing once. This specimen was PBMCs, taken before TCRalphabeta/CD19-depleted stem cell transplant. These receptors were taken from a child under 10 years old with inherited bone marrow failure, due to receive a stem cell transplant.

This clonotype appeared a single time. A clone one base away is much larger, so this may be a read error. The V and J genes are TRBV20-1 and TRBJ1-1, with no clear D. The CDR3 is made up of 15 amino acids. Germline V gene sequence: CDR1 DFQATT, CDR2 SNEGSKA (reference sequence). V dropped 5 bases and J dropped 6 bases, with 22 bases sitting between them. The CDR3 protein is CSAAPFDESSAEAFF. CDR3 nucleotide sequence: TGCAGTGCTGCACCCTTCGACGAGTCGAGTGCTGAAGCTTTCTTT.

The CDR3 loop is CSVRVQNSYEQYF. In DNA, the CDR3 is TGCAGCGTCCGAGTCCAGAACTCCTACGAGCAGTACTTC. This chain links TRBV29-1 with TRBJ2-7; D is ambiguous. The V and J ends lost 6 bases and 0 bases respectively, with 12 bases between them. Germline CDR1 and CDR2: SQVTM and ANQGSEA. This CDR3 is built from 13 residues.

The chain joins TRBV6-1 to TRBJ2-1; D unresolved. Trimming pared 5 bases from V and 4 bases from J, leaving 15 bases between. Germline loops: CDR1 MNHNS, CDR2 SASEGT. This CDR3 contains 15 residues. The CDR3 region has the DNA TGTGCCAGCAGTCCCGAGTCGCCCCTGTACAATGAGCAGTTCTTC. Residues: CASSPESPLYNEQFF.

To note about this clonotype: A much larger clone differs from this one at a single base, so this may be a read error. The chain combines TRBV27 with TRBJ2-7; 8 bases are a match to TRBD1. Germline assignment: CDR1 MNHEY and CDR2 SMNVEV (reference sequence). Germline trimming cut 0 bases from V and 5 bases from J; bases unmatched to any gene: 6. CDR3 length: 15 residues. DNA of the CDR3: TGTGCCAGCAGTTTATCCCGGCAGGGGGCGGACGAGCAGTACGTC. This gives the protein CASSLSRQGADEQYV.

This clonotype was seen more than once but under ten times. This chain connects TRBV27 to TRBJ2-1; 10 bases are shared with TRBD2. The V gene end was trimmed by 8 bases and the J gene end by 9 bases; junction bases not matched to a gene: 16. Germline V CDR1 and CDR2: MNHEY, SMNVEV (reference sequence). The CDR3 consists of 16 residues. The CDR3 loop reads CASGSLASGSPGEQFF. The CDR3 DNA sequence: TGTGCCAGCGGATCCCTTGCTAGCGGGAGCCCGGGTGAGCAGTTCTTC.

This clonotype came up many times. The chain recombines TRBV12-3 or TRBV12-4 with TRBJ1-1; no definite D call. The CDR3 loop spans 15 amino acids. Trimming shortened V by 4 bases and J by 5 bases, and 17 bases separated the two germline ends. The CDR3 spells CASSYPGEGRTEAFF. For the CDR3, the DNA is TGTGCCAGCAGTTACCCCGGGGAAGGCCGGACTGAAGCTTTCTTT.

Notes on this clonotype: This may stem from a read error, because a much larger clone lies one nucleotide away. The chain uses TRBV15 and TRBJ1-4, with D possibly matching TRBD1 (5 bases). This CDR3 comprises 15 residues. The germline CDR1 and CDR2 sequences are LNHNV and YYDKDF (reference sequence). CDR3 DNA: TGTGCCACCAGCACAAGACAGCCCGGTGGTGAAAACCTGTTTTTT. Protein sequence: CATSTRQPGGENLFF.

In this sample, this clonotype turned up many times. V and J are TRBV7-9 and TRBJ2-2; the D is unclear. The CDR3 consists of 13 residues. The germline V gene has CDR1 SEHNR and CDR2 FQNEAQ (reference sequence). V was cut by 8 bases and J by 0 bases, with 7 bases left in between. CDR3 nucleotides: TGTGCCAGCCTAGGAGCGAACACCGGGGAGCTGTTTTTT. Amino acids: CASLGANTGELFF.

This clonotype has ten or more counts. The chain combines TRBV13 with TRBJ2-7; D not resolved. The CDR3 spans 12 residues. Germline V lookup: CDR1 PRHDT, CDR2 FYEKMQ (reference sequence). Trimming took off 1 base at V and 6 bases at J, with 7 bases between the two ends. The CDR3 nucleotides read TGTGCCAGCAGCTTAGTTACCGGCGAGCAGTACTTC. Translated: CASSLVTGEQYF.

This clonotype was detected only a few times. This chain uses TRBV30 with TRBJ2-7; D remains ambiguous. This CDR3 region has 13 residues. With 1 base removed from V and 2 bases from J, the gap between germline ends came to 9 bases. Germline V CDR1 and CDR2: GTSNPN, SVGIG (reference sequence). The CDR3 bases are TGTGCCTGGAGTGCGGGTCACCCCTACGAGCAGTACTTC. Residues: CAWSAGHPYEQYF.

This clonotype was detected many times. The rearrangement links TRBV7-9 to TRBJ2-7; 7 bases map to TRBD2. The CDR3 extends over 12 amino acids. V trimming: 1 base; J trimming: 7 bases; junction bases outside the gene matches: 1. Germline V lookup: CDR1 SEHNR, CDR2 FQNEAQ (reference sequence). In DNA form, the CDR3 reads TGTGCCAGCAGCTTAGTCGGGAGGGAGCAGTACTTC. It specifies CASSLVGREQYF.

CDR3: CASSLRPSGRAYEQFF. CDR3 DNA: TGTGCCAGCAGCTTAAGGCCTAGCGGGAGGGCATATGAGCAGTTCTTC. The V and J genes are TRBV7-2 and TRBJ2-1, with 12 bases matching TRBD2. Germline CDR1 SGHTA, CDR2 FQGNSA. CDR3 length: 16 amino acids. Unmatched junction bases numbered 7, after V lost 2 bases and J lost 8 bases.

This chain joins TRBV3-1 and TRBJ1-3; tentative D call: TRBD1 (5 bases). Germline CDR1 and CDR2: LGHDT and YNNKEL (reference sequence). The length of the CDR3 is 21 residues. The germline V and J ends were trimmed by 0 bases and 0 bases, with 24 bases remaining between them. Written as DNA, the CDR3 is TGTGCCAGCAGCCAAGAAACGGGAATTCTTCCTGAAAGGGGCTCTGGAAACACCATATATTTT. It is translated as CASSQETGILPERGSGNTIYF. The complete variable domain, with remaining parts taken from reference TRBV3-1 and TRBJ1-3, reads DTAVSQTPKYLVTQMGNDKSIKCEQNLGHDTMYWYKQDSKKFLKIMFSYNNKELIINETVPNRFSPKSPDKAHLNLHINSLELGDSAVYFCASSQETGILPERGSGNTIYFGEGSWLTVV.

There are many counts of this clonotype. J is TRBJ2-3 and V is TRBV7-9, with D hard to call. The V and J ends lost 5 bases and 9 bases respectively, with 9 bases between them. CDR1 is SEHNR and CDR2 is FQNEAQ in the germline V gene (reference sequence). This CDR3 region has 11 residues. CDR3 nucleotide sequence: TGTGCCAGCAGCGTTGGGGTCACGCAGTATTTT. As protein: CASSVGVTQYF.

This clonotype was counted ten times or more. V usage is TRBV5-5 and J usage is TRBJ2-1; 7 bases are shared with TRBD2. The CDR3 covers 16 residues. Trimming took 1 base from V and 4 from J; bases not matched to a gene: 8. The V gene's germline CDR1 is SGHKS and CDR2 YYEKEE (reference sequence). As DNA, the CDR3 is TGTGCCAGCAGCTTGTTTCCTAGCGGACAATACAATGAGCAGTTCTTC. It yields the protein CASSLFPSGQYNEQFF.

This chain links TRBV29-1 with TRBJ2-7; 11 nucleotides match TRBD1. Germline CDR1 SQVTM, CDR2 ANQGSEA. V shed 4 bases, J shed 2 bases, and the junction held 4 bases outside the gene matches. This CDR3 spans 14 amino acids. CDR3 amino acids: CSVASGQGAYEQYF. The CDR3, as DNA: TGCAGCGTTGCTTCGGGACAGGGGGCCTACGAGCAGTACTTC.

The sample holds many counts of this clonotype. The chain combines TRBV20-1 with TRBJ1-5; TRBD1 might be the D (5 bases). Germline loops: CDR1 DFQATT, CDR2 SNEGSKA (reference sequence). Deletions cut 6 bases from V and 4 bases from J, with 16 bases between. This CDR3 contains 14 residues. CDR3 loop: CSAPFEGWNQPQHF. CDR3 DNA: TGCAGTGCACCGTTTGAGGGGTGGAATCAGCCCCAGCATTTT.

This clonotype came up many times. The chain links TRBV27 to TRBJ1-2, with D perhaps TRBD1 (5 bases). Per germline, CDR1 MNHEY and CDR2 SMNVEV (reference sequence). The CDR3 loop spans 12 amino acids. V gave up 4 bases and J gave up 4 bases, with 7 bases separating them. CDR3 region: CASSSGAYGYTF. CDR3 nucleotides: TGTGCCAGCAGTTCCGGGGCCTATGGCTACACCTTC.

Many counts were recorded for this clonotype. The chain combines TRBV29-1 with TRBJ2-2; perhaps TRBD1 as D (5 bases). The ends were cut back, 6 bases at V and 4 bases at J, with 18 bases in the middle. This CDR3 spans 15 amino acids. CDR1 is SQVTM and CDR2 is ANQGSEA in the germline V gene. The CDR3 is CSVGKRGELTGELFF. CDR3 nucleotides: TGCAGCGTCGGAAAAAGGGGTGAACTCACCGGGGAGCTGTTTTTT.

V is TRBV5-6 and J is TRBJ2-1; D tentatively reads TRBD1 or TRBD2 (6 bases each). CDR3 length: 17 residues. V lost 0 bases and J lost 3, with 16 bases in between. The germline V gene has CDR1 SGHDT and CDR2 YYEEEE. This CDR3 reads CASSLDGGGLSYNEQFF. Written as DNA, the CDR3 is TGTGCCAGCAGCTTGGACGGGGGCGGGCTTAGCTACAATGAGCAGTTCTTC.

The table lists this clonotype with many counts. The gene calls are TRBV6-5 and TRBJ2-1; 8 nucleotides align to TRBD1. Germline CDR1 MNHEY, CDR2 SVGAGI. J was trimmed by 2 bases and V by 4 bases; bases with no gene match: 13. This CDR3 region has 18 residues. The CDR3 here is CASSFRGLRDSPYNEQFF. The CDR3 DNA is TGTGCCAGCAGTTTCAGGGGGCTCCGGGACTCCCCCTACAATGAGCAGTTCTTC.

This chain links TRBV5-1 with TRBJ2-2; D remains unclear. This CDR3 contains 15 residues. Germline V gene data show CDR1 as SGHRS and CDR2 as YFSETQ. Trimming removed 1 base at V and 4 bases at J, with 11 bases between. The CDR3 sequence: CASSLYSGSTGELFF. The CDR3 DNA reads TGCGCCAGCAGCTTGTATTCAGGCTCCACCGGGGAGCTGTTTTTT.

This clonotype came up many times. This chain connects TRBV13 to TRBJ2-2; the D is unclear. V lost 3 bases and J 4 bases, leaving 9 bases between the germline ends. Germline V CDR1 and CDR2: PRHDT, FYEKMQ (reference sequence). This CDR3 is built from 14 residues. The CDR3 region has the DNA TGTGCCAGCAGCTTTCAGTATCCCACCGGGGAGCTGTTTTTT. Amino acid sequence: CASSFQYPTGELFF. Supplemented by reference TRBV13 and TRBJ2-2, the full variable domain reads AAGVIQSPRHLIKEKRETATLKCYPIPRHDTVYWYQQGPGQDPQFLISFYEKMQSDKGSIPDRFSAQQFSDYHSELNMSSLELGDSALYFCASSFQYPTGELFFGEGSRLTVL.